The TCR beta chain described here comes from a study of T cells after yellow fever vaccination. From the 5' RACE reads, TCRdb called clonotypes with MiXCR, one entry per CDR3 protein. The profile shows 350,000 to 450,000 distinct CDR3 sequences, more than 5.5% of them singletons. Study-wide findings and caveats: The secondary T-cell response peaked on day 5, not day 15, but was weaker. Most clones from primary vaccination were detected again post-booster (roughly 96% CD4, 70% to 90% CD8). Abundant clonotypes from the bulk population could get into FACS-sorted repertoires as contaminants.

This clonotype occurred many times. The antigen remains undetermined. Germline V gives CDR1 MNHEY, CDR2 SMNVEV (reference sequence). There are 14 residues in the CDR3. Trimming stripped 5 bases from V and 6 bases from J, with 14 bases between. The specimen comprised PBMCs, sampled 5 days after the yellow fever booster vaccination. This clonotype originated in a man in his thirties or forties who received the YFV17D yellow fever vaccine. The chain links TRBV27 to TRBJ2-1; D is perhaps TRBD1 or TRBD2 (6 bases each). The CDR3: CASSPLGGPNEQFF. The CDR3 nucleotides are TGTGCCAGCAGTCCCTTGGGGGGCCCCAATGAGCAGTTCTTC.